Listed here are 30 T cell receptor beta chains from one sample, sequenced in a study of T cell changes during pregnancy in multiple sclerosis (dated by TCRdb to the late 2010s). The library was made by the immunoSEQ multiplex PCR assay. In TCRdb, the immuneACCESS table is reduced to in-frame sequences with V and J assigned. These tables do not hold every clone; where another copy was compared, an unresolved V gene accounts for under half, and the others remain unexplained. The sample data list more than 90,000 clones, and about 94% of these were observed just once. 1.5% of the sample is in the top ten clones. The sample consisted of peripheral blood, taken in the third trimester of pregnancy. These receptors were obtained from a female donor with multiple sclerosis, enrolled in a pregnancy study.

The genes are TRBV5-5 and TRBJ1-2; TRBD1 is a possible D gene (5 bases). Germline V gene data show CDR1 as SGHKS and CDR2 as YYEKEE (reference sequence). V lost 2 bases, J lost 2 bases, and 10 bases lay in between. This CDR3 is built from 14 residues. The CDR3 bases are TGTGCCAGCAGCTTAGGCTCAGGGAACTATGGCTACACCTTC. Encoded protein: CASSLGSGNYGYTF. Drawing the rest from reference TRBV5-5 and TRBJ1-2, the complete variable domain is DAGVTQSPTHLIKTRGQQVTLRCSPISGHKSVSWYQQVLGQGPQFIFQYYEKEERGRGNFPDRFSARQFPNYSSELNVNALLLGDSALYLCASSLGSGNYGYTFGSGTRLTVV.

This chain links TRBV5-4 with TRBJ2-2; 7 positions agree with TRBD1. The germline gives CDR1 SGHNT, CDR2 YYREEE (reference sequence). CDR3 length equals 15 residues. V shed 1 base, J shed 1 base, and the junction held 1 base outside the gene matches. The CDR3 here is CASSLRTGNTGELFF. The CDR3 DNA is TGTGCCAGCAGCTTGCGGACAGGGAACACCGGGGAGCTGTTTTTT. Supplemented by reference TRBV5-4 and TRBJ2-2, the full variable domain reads ETGVTQSPTHLIKTRGQQVTLRCSSQSGHNTVSWYQQALGQGPQFIFQYYREEENGRGNFPPRFSGLQFPNYSSELNVNALELDDSALYLCASSLRTGNTGELFFGEGSRLTVL.

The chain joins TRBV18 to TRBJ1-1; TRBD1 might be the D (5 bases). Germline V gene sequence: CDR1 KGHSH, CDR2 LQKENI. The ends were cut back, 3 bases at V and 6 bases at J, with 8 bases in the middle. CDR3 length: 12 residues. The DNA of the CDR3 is TGTGCCAGCTCACCGTCAGGGCCTGAAGCTTTCTTT. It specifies CASSPSGPEAFF.

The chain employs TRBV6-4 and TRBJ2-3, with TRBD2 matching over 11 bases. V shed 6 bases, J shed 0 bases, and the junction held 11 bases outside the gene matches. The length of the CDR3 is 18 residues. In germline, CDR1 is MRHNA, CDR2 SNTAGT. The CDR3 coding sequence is TGTGCCAGCAGCAACCGGACTAGCGGGCGAACTAGCACAGATACGCAGTATTTT. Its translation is CASSNRTSGRTSTDTQYF.

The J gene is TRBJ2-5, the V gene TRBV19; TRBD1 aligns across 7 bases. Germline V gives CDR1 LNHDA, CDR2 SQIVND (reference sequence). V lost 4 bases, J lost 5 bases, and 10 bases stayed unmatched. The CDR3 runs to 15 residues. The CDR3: CASSREDRTGETQYF. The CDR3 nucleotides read TGTGCCAGTAGTAGAGAGGACAGGACGGGCGAGACCCAGTACTTC.

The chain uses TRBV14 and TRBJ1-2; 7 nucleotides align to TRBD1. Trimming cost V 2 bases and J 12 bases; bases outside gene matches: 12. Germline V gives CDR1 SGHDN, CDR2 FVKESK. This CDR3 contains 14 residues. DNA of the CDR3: TGTGCCAGCAGCCAATCTTCCCGACAGGGTGCTAACACCTTC. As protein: CASSQSSRQGANTF. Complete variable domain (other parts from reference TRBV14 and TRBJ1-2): EAGVTQFPSHSVIEKGQTVTLRCDPISGHDNLYWYRRVMGKEIKFLLHFVKESKQDESGMPNNRFLAERTGGTYSTLKVQPAELEDSGVYFCASSQSSRQGANTFGSGTRLTVV.

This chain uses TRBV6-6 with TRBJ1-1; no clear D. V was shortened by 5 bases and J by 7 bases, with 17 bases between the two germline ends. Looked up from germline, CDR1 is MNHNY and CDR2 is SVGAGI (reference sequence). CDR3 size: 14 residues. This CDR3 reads CASSHPEGNYEAFF. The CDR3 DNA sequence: TGTGCCAGCAGTCATCCAGAGGGAAACTATGAAGCTTTCTTT.

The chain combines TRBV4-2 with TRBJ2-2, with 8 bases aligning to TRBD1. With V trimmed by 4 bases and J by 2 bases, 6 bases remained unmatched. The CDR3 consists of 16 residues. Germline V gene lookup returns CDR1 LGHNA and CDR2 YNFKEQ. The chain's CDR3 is CASSLRTGINTGELFF. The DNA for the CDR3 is TGTGCCAGCAGCCTCCGGACAGGGATAAACACCGGGGAGCTGTTTTTT.

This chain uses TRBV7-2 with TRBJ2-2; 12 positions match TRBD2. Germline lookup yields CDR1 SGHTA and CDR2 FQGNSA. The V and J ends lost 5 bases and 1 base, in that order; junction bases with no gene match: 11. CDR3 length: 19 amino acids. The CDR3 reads CASSEGPRGLAGNTGELFF. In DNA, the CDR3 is TGTGCCAGCAGCGAAGGCCCTAGGGGACTAGCGGGGAACACCGGGGAGCTGTTTTTT.

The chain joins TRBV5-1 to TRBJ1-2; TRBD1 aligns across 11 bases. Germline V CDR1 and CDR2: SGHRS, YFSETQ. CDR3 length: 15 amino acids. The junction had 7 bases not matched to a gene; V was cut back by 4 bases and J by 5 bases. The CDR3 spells CASSPGQGAGYGYTF. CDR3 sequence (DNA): TGCGCCAGCAGCCCCGGACAGGGGGCCGGGTATGGCTACACCTTC.

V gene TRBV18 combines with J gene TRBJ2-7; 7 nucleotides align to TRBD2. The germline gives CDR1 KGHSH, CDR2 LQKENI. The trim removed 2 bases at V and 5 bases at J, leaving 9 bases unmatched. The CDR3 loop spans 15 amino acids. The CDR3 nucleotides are TGTGCCAGCTCACCAAAAGCGGGATCAGTAAACGAGCAGTACTTC. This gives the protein CASSPKAGSVNEQYF. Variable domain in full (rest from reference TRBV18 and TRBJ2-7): NAGVMQNPRHLVRRRGQEARLRCSPMKGHSHVYWYRQLPEEGLKFMVYLQKENIIDESGMPKERFSAEFPKEGPSILRIQQVVRGDSAAYFCASSPKAGSVNEQYFGPGTRLTVT.

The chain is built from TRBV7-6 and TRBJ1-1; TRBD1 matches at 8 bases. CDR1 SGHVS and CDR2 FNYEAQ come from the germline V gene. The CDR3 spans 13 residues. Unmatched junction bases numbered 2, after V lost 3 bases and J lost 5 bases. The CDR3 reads CASSLTGETEAFF. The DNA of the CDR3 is TGTGCCAGCAGCTTGACAGGGGAAACTGAAGCTTTCTTT.

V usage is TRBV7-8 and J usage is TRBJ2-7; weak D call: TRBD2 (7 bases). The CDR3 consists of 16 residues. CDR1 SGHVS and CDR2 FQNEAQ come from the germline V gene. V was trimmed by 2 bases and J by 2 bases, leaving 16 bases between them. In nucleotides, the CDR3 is TGTGCCAGCAGCTTAAGGGGGGGATCTTCCACCTACGAGCAGTACTTC. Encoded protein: CASSLRGGSSTYEQYF.

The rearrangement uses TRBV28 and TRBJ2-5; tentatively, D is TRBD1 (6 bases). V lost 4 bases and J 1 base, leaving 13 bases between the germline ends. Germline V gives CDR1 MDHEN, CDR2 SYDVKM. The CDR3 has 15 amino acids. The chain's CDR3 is CASSSPGQGQETQYF. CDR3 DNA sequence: TGTGCCAGCAGTTCCCCGGGACAAGGCCAAGAGACCCAGTACTTC.

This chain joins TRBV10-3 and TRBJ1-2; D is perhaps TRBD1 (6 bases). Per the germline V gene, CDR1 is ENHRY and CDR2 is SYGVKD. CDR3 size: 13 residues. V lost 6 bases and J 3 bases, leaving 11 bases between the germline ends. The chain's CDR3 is CAISPQGYYGYTF. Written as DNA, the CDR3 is TGTGCCATCAGCCCACAGGGATACTATGGCTACACCTTC.

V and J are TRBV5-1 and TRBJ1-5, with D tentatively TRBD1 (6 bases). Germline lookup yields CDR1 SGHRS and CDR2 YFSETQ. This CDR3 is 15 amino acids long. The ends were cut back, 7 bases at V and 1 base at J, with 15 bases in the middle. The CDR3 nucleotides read TGCGCCAGCTCCCCCGAGGGGGTAAGCAATCAGCCCCAGCATTTT. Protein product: CASSPEGVSNQPQHF.

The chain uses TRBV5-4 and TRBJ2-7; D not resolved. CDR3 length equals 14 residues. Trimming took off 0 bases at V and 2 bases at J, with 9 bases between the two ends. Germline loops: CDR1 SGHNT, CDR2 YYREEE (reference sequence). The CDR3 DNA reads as TGTGCCAGCAGCTTGGGGGCAACGACCTACGAGCAGTACTTC. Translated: CASSLGATTYEQYF.

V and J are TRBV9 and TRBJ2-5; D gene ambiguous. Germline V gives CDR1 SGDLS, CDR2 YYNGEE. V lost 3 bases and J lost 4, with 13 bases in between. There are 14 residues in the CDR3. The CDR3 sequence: CASSGGGSGETQYF. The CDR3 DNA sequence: TGTGCCAGCAGCGGCGGCGGCTCGGGAGAGACCCAGTACTTC.

The CDR3 DNA is TGTGCCAGCCACAGGGGAGTTGGAGAGACCCAGTACTTC. This codes for CASHRGVGETQYF. V usage is TRBV2 and J usage is TRBJ2-5, with 7 bases lining up with TRBD1. The CDR3 runs 13 residues. The trim removed 8 bases at V and 4 bases at J, leaving 7 bases unmatched. In germline, CDR1 is SNHLY, CDR2 FYNNEI.

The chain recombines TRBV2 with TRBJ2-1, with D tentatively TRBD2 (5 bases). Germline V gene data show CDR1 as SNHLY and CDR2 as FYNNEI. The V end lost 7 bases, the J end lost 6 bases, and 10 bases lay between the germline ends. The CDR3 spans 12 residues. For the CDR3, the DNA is TGTGCCAGCAACCCGGGAATCAATGAGCAGTTCTTC. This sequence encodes CASNPGINEQFF.

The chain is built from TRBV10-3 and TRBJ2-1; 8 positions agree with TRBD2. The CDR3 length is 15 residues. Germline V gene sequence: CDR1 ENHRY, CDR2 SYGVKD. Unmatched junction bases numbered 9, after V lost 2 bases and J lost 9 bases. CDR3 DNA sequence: TGTGCCATCAGTGAGATGGGGGGACTAGTCTCTGAGCAGTTCTTC. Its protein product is CAISEMGGLVSEQFF.

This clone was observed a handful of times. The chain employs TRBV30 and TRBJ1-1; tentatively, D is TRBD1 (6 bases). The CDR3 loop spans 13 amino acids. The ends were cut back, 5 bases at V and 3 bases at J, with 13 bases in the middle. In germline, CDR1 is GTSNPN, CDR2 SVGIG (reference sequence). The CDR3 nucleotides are TGTGCCTGGCGCAGGGGAGAGTACACTGAAGCTTTCTTT. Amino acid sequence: CAWRRGEYTEAFF.

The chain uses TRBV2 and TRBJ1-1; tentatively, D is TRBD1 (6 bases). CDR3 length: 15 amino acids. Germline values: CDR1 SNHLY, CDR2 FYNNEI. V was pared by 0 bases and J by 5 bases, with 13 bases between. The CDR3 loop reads CASSEAYRAGTEAFF. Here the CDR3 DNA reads TGTGCCAGCAGTGAAGCCTACAGGGCGGGTACTGAAGCTTTCTTT.

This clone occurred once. CDR3 residues: CASKGREEEQYF. In DNA form, the CDR3 reads TGTGCCAGCAAAGGCAGGGAAGAGGAGCAGTACTTC. V and J are TRBV11-3 and TRBJ2-7; D may be TRBD1 (5 bases). Germline V gene data show CDR1 as SGHNT and CDR2 as YENEEA. The ends were cut back, 7 bases at V and 7 bases at J, with 14 bases in the middle. The CDR3 sequence is 12 residues long.

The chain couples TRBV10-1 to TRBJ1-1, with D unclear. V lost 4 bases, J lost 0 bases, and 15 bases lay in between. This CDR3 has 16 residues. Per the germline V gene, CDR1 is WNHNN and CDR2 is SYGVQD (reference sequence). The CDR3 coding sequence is TGCGCCAGCAGTGCACTTGGAGGGCCCATGAACACTGAAGCTTTCTTT. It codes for CASSALGGPMNTEAFF.

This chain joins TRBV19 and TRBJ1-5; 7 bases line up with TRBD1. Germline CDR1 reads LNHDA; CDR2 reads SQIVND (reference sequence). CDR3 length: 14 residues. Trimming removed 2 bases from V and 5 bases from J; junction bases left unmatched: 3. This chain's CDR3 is CASSINRGDQPQHF. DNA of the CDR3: TGTGCCAGTAGTATAAACAGGGGCGATCAGCCCCAGCATTTT.

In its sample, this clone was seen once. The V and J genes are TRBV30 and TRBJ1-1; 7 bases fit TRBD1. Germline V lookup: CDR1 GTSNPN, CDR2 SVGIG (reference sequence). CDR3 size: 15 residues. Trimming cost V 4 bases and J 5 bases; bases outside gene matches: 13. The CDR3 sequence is CAWTGGTVVRTEAFF. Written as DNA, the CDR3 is TGTGCCTGGACTGGGGGGACAGTAGTACGGACTGAAGCTTTCTTT.

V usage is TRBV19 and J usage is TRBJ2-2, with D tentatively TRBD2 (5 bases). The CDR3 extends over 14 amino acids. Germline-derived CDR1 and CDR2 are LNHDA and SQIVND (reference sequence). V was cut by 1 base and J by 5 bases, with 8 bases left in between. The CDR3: CASSIARGTGELFF. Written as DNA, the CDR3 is TGTGCCAGTAGTATAGCTCGGGGAACCGGGGAGCTGTTTTTT. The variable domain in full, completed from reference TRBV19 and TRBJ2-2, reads DGGITQSPKYLFRKEGQNVTLSCEQNLNHDAMYWYRQDPGQGLRLIYYSQIVNDFQKGDIAEGYSVSREKKESFPLTVTSAQKNPTAFYLCASSIARGTGELFFGEGSRLTVL.

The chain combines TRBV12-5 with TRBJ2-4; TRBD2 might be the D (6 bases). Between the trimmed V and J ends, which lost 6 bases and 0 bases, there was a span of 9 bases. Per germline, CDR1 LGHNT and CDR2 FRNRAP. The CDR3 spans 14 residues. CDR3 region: CASGPGEAKNIQYF. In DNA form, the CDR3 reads TGTGCTAGTGGGCCGGGGGAAGCCAAAAACATTCAGTACTTC.

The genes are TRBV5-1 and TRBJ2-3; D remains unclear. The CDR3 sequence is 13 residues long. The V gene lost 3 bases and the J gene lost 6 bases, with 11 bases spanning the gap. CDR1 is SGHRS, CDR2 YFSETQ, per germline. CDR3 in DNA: TGCGCCAGCAGCTCCCTACGTGAGGATACGCAGTATTTT. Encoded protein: CASSSLREDTQYF.